This T cell receptor beta chain is drawn from a study of vaccination effects on CD4 cells after COVID-19. Study-wide context: After the second dose, samples were taken at median day 72. Study outcomes and limitations: The study found marked clonal contraction of infection- and vaccine-induced clones late after vaccination.

TCRdb's table, derived via immunoSEQ multiplex PCR, lists solely in-frame clones and lacks some. Here the sample spans tens of thousands of clones, 74% being singletons. Sequencing was preceded by expansion of antigen-specific CD4+ T cells with viral peptide pools in the ViraFEST assay. It was after 10 days of culture that CD4+ T cells were isolated. Two doses of BNT162b2 or mRNA-1273 vaccine were administered to participants. The germline gives CDR1 GTSNPN, CDR2 SVGIG (reference sequence). The CDR3 consists of 15 residues. V was cut by 0 bases and J by 13 bases, with 19 bases left in between. In the case of this clone: Its antigen is as yet unknown.

The sample consisted of CD4+ T cells from PBMCs cultured with HCoV-229E spike peptides, taken after COVID-19 vaccination. The genes are TRBV30 and TRBJ1-6; D possibly corresponds to TRBD1 (5 bases). The sequence was obtained from a human donor who received a COVID-19 vaccine. The CDR3 DNA follows: TGTGCCTGGAGTGTACAGTTGGGGCAGCCGTTCCCCCTCCACTTT. Its protein is CAWSVQLGQPFPLHF.